The rows below give T cell receptor beta chains drawn from one sample of a study of blood T cell repertoires in COVID-19. Generated by immunoSEQ multiplex PCR, the TCRdb table keeps only in-frame clones and is missing some. The sample lists roughly 200,000 clones, approximately 80% occurring once. Sequencing was carried out using peripheral blood. These receptors came from a human donor in a cohort sampled during active COVID-19. Each CDR3 is given with its conserved first and last residue. D genes are given only for firm matches. Size is omitted from some rows. Given values are once, few, many or a class for expanded clones.

CDR3nt: TGTGCCAGCCGGGATACGGGGTTTAGCAATCAGCCCCAGCATTTT
CDR3aa: CASRDTGFSNQPQHF
abundance: .
d_gene: .
v_gene: TRBV6-5
j_gene: TRBJ1-5

CDR3nt: TGTGCCAGCAGCCTGCCGGGACAGTTCACAGATACGCAGTATTTT
CDR3aa: CASSLPGQFTDTQYF
abundance: .
d_gene: TRBD1
v_gene: TRBV5-6
j_gene: TRBJ2-3

CDR3nt: TGCGCCAGCAGCCAAGGAAGGGGGGACAGGGGGAGGTACGAGCAGTACTTC
CDR3aa: CASSQGRGDRGRYEQYF
abundance: .
d_gene: TRBD1
v_gene: TRBV4-1
j_gene: TRBJ2-7

CDR3nt: TGTGCCAGCAGCCTCCCGACAGGGGTACACACCGGGGAGCTGTTTTTT
CDR3aa: CASSLPTGVHTGELFF
abundance: few
d_gene: TRBD1
v_gene: TRBV7-2
j_gene: TRBJ2-2

CDR3nt: TGTGCCATCAGTGTGGAGCGGGATACAGGCGAGCAGTACTTC
CDR3aa: CAISVERDTGEQYF
abundance: .
d_gene: TRBD2
v_gene: TRBV10-3
j_gene: TRBJ2-7

CDR3nt: TGTGCCAGCAGTTTGTGGGGGGGGCAAGATGAGCAGTTCTTC
CDR3aa: CASSLWGGQDEQFF
abundance: .
d_gene: .
v_gene: TRBV28
j_gene: TRBJ2-1

CDR3nt: TGTGCCAGCAGCTTGCCTAGCGGGGCCTACGAGCAGTACTTC
CDR3aa: CASSLPSGAYEQYF
abundance: .
d_gene: TRBD2
v_gene: TRBV7-2
j_gene: TRBJ2-7

CDR3nt: TGTGCCAGCAGCTCGACAGGGTCAGCGGGGGCCAACGTCCTGACTTTC
CDR3aa: CASSSTGSAGANVLTF
abundance: .
d_gene: TRBD1
v_gene: TRBV5-5
j_gene: TRBJ2-6

CDR3nt: TGTGCCAGCAGCCCTACAGGGCCCGGCGCTGGGGCCAACGTCCTGACTTTC
CDR3aa: CASSPTGPGAGANVLTF
abundance: .
d_gene: .
v_gene: TRBV7-6
j_gene: TRBJ2-6

CDR3nt: TGTGCCAGCAGCTCCGCACCGACAGCTGGAAACACCATATATTTT
CDR3aa: CASSSAPTAGNTIYF
abundance: .
d_gene: .
v_gene: TRBV11-2
j_gene: TRBJ1-3

CDR3nt: TGCAGTGCCAGACCCTCGGGCTACACCTTC
CDR3aa: CSARPSGYTF
abundance: .
d_gene: .
v_gene: TRBV20-1
j_gene: TRBJ1-2

CDR3nt: TGTGCCAGCAGCCAGGGGGGGAACACTGAAGCTTTCTTT
CDR3aa: CASSQGGNTEAFF
abundance: .
d_gene: .
v_gene: TRBV3-1/TRBV3-2
j_gene: TRBJ1-1

CDR3nt: TGTGCCAGCAGTCGGGACACCCGCGATGGCTACACCTTC
CDR3aa: CASSRDTRDGYTF
abundance: few
d_gene: .
v_gene: TRBV6-5
j_gene: TRBJ1-2

CDR3nt: TGTGCCAGCAGTGAGTGGCAGGGGGCCCCCTTGGATACGCAGTATTTT
CDR3aa: CASSEWQGAPLDTQYF
abundance: .
d_gene: TRBD1
v_gene: TRBV2
j_gene: TRBJ2-3

CDR3nt: TGCGCCAGCAGCCCCGGGGGGCACGAGCAGTACTTC
CDR3aa: CASSPGGHEQYF
abundance: .
d_gene: .
v_gene: TRBV5-1
j_gene: TRBJ2-7

CDR3nt: TGTGCCAGCAGCTCGGGACAAACGAGGAGCACAGATACGCAGTATTTT
CDR3aa: CASSSGQTRSTDTQYF
abundance: few
d_gene: .
v_gene: TRBV7-9
j_gene: TRBJ2-3

CDR3nt: TGCGCCAGCGGGGGGACAGGAGTTCTCTATGGCTACACCTTC
CDR3aa: CASGGTGVLYGYTF
abundance: .
d_gene: TRBD1
v_gene: TRBV10-2
j_gene: TRBJ1-2

CDR3nt: TGCGCCAGCAGCCCCGGGGGGTTACCATACGAGCAGTACTTC
CDR3aa: CASSPGGLPYEQYF
abundance: .
d_gene: TRBD2
v_gene: TRBV5-1
j_gene: TRBJ2-7